This T cell receptor beta chain was found in a study of identical twins. V gave up 5 bases and J gave up 4 bases, with 16 bases separating them. The CDR3 has 15 residues. Germline V gene sequence: CDR1 SGHRS, CDR2 YFSETQ. TCRdb fed the 5' RACE reads into MiXCR, producing one record per CDR3 protein. The sample shows 200,000 to 300,000 distinct CDR3 sequences, about an eighth of them seen only once. The data also belong to a second study, concerning yellow fever vaccine responses in identical twins.

The sequencing input was memory (CD45RO+) T cells sorted from blood. The TCR sequence derives from a woman younger than 30 in good health. The J gene is TRBJ2-1, the V gene TRBV5-1; D may be TRBD2 (5 bases). The DNA for the CDR3 is TGCGCCAGCAGTTGGCCCCGGGAACAGTACAATGAGCAGTTCTTC. Translating it yields CASSWPREQYNEQFF.